This T cell receptor beta chain came from a study of memory CD4+ T cells and cytomegalovirus serostatus. Study background: Donors were healthy Belgian adults, 8 to 10 CMV seropositive and around 24 seronegative.

Original processing notes: Out-of-frame sequences were removed, leaving around 2.2 million distinct TCRbeta sequences. Measured with immunoSEQ multiplex PCR; TCRdb has only the in-frame clones, and not every one. That table is the source of V, J and clone size, and D and trimming were worked out from the DNA. The table lists about 67,000 clones, approximately 80% of them singletons. The sort gate was single viable CD3+CD4+CD8-CD45RO+ cells for memory CD4+ T cells. Serostatus was set by detecting CMV pp150, pp28, p38, p52 IgG. After thawing, CD4+ T cells were positively selected. Trimming removed 6 bases from V and 4 bases from J, with 9 bases in between. CDR3 length: 13 residues. In germline, CDR1 is WSHSY, CDR2 SAAADI. This clone was detected only a few times.

The sequence was collected from an adult in good health and CMV-seropositive. Sequencing was done on a sample of memory CD4+ T cells from blood. The chain employs TRBV10-2 and TRBJ1-4, with D possibly being TRBD1 (5 bases). The CDR3 region has the DNA TGCGCCAGCAGAGCAGGGTATAATGAAAAACTGTTTTTT. This translates into CASRAGYNEKLFF.